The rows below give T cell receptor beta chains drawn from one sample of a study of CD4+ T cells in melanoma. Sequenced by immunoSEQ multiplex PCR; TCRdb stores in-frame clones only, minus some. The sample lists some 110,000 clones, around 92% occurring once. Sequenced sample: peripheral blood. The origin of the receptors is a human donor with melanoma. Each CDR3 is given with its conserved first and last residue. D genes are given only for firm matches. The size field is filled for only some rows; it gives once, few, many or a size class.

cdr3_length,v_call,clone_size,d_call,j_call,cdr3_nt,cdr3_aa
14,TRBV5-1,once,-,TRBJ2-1,TGCGCCAGCAGCTTGACACCAGGCTACAATGAGCAGTTCTTC,CASSLTPGYNEQFF
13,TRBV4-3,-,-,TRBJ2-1,TGCGCCAGCAGCCAAGTCTCCTACAATGAGCAGTTCTTC,CASSQVSYNEQFF
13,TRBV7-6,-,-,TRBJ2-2,TGTGCCAGCAGCTTAGCGGGTCCGGGGGAGCTGTTTTTT,CASSLAGPGELFF
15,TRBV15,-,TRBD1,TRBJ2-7,TGTGCCACCAGCAGAGCCGGGACAGGGGTCTCCGAGCAGTACTTC,CATSRAGTGVSEQYF
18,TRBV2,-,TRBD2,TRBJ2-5,TGTGCCAGCAGCGCCTCGGGGACTAGCGGGGACCTAGGGGAGACCCAGTACTTC,CASSASGTSGDLGETQYF
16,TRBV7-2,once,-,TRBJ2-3,TGTGCCAGCAGCCTATTAGCGGACCTTAGCACAGATACGCAGTATTTT,CASSLLADLSTDTQYF
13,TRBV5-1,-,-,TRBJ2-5,TGCGCCAGCAGCGTCCAGGGGCAAGAGACCCAGTACTTC,CASSVQGQETQYF
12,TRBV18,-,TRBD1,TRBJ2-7,TGTGCCAGCTCAGACACAGGGGGCGAGCAGTACTTC,CASSDTGGEQYF
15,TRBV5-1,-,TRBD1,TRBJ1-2,TGCGCCAGCAGCTTGGGCGACAGGGGCGCCTATGGCTACACCTTC,CASSLGDRGAYGYTF
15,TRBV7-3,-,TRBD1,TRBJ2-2,TGTGCCAGCAGCTTCTCAGGGGGCGGCACCGGGGAGCTGTTTTTT,CASSFSGGGTGELFF